Shown below are 11 T cell receptor beta chains from a single sample sequenced in a study of shared clonotypes between healthy human individuals. The method was immunoSEQ multiplex PCR; TCRdb's version includes in-frame clones alone and lacks a portion of them. The table includes fewer than 1 million clones, 90% to 97% detected once. Naive CD8 cells, CD45RO-negative and positively selected for CCR7, excluded terminally differentiated effector memory CD45RA+ cells. The sample consisted of naive CD8+ T cells sorted from blood. These receptors were obtained from a man aged 25-45 years in good health.

The rearrangement uses TRBV4-1 and TRBJ2-7; D is unclear. The CDR3 runs 13 residues. Germline CDR1 and CDR2: MGHRA and YSYEKL. The V end was cut by 0 bases, the J end by 3 bases, with 6 bases between. CDR3 region: CASSQEPHYEQYF. The CDR3 coding sequence is TGCGCCAGCAGCCAAGAGCCACACTACGAGCAGTACTTC.

The V gene is TRBV13, the J gene TRBJ2-1, with 9 bases that match TRBD2. V dropped 5 bases and J dropped 7; count of bases not matched to a gene: 6. The CDR3 is 14 residues long. Germline CDR1 PRHDT, CDR2 FYEKMQ (reference sequence). DNA of the CDR3: TGTGCCAGCAGCCCGGGACTAGCTTTGAATGAGCAGTTCTTC. This gives the protein CASSPGLALNEQFF.

The genes are TRBV7-9 and TRBJ1-3, with 7 bases fitting TRBD1. The V gene's germline CDR1 is SEHNR and CDR2 FQNEAQ (reference sequence). V lost 4 bases and J lost 0; bases outside the gene matches: 12. CDR3 length: 18 amino acids. The CDR3 nucleotides read TGTGCCAGCAGCTCGAGGACAGGTCCTACCATCTCTGGAAACACCATATATTTT. This encodes CASSSRTGPTISGNTIYF.

As regards this clone: This specimen includes other DNA sequences encoding the same CDR3. The gene calls are TRBV28 and TRBJ1-5; D perhaps matches TRBD1 (5 bases). Germline V lookup: CDR1 MDHEN, CDR2 SYDVKM. Trimming took 6 bases from V and 3 from J, leaving 12 bases between them. CDR3 length equals 14 residues. The CDR3 loop reads CASSSGTVNQPQHF. DNA for the CDR3: TGTGCCAGCAGCTCCGGGACCGTCAATCAGCCCCAGCATTTT.

CDR3 amino acids: CASTYGVGQPQHF. CDR3 nucleotide sequence: TGTGCCAGCACCTACGGCGTAGGACAGCCCCAGCATTTT. The J gene is TRBJ1-5, the V gene TRBV27; D remains ambiguous. V was pared by 7 bases and J by 7 bases, with 14 bases between. Per germline, CDR1 MNHEY and CDR2 SMNVEV (reference sequence). The CDR3 is 13 amino acids.

V usage is TRBV28 and J usage is TRBJ1-3; 7 bases line up with TRBD1. The CDR3 length is 20 residues. The V segment lost 5 bases and the J segment 0 bases; nucleotides outside the gene matches: 19. Germline V gene lookup returns CDR1 MDHEN and CDR2 SYDVKM. The CDR3 is CASSPTPPRDREFSGNTIYF. The CDR3 coding sequence is TGTGCCAGCAGTCCAACCCCCCCCCGGGACAGAGAATTCTCTGGAAACACCATATATTTT.

Turning to this clone: Other DNA sequences in the sample encode the same CDR3. The chain recombines TRBV11-3 with TRBJ2-7, with 7 positions matching TRBD1. The CDR3 has 13 residues. Germline values: CDR1 SGHNT, CDR2 YENEEA. V lost 1 base and J lost 6; bases outside the gene matches: 3. CDR3 DNA: TGTGCCAGCAGCTTAGGACAGGGAAGCGAGCAGTACTTC. Translated, it gives CASSLGQGSEQYF.

This chain joins TRBV7-9 and TRBJ2-7; D ambiguous. This CDR3 has 16 residues. Trimming took off 4 bases at V and 8 bases at J, with 24 bases between the two ends. CDR1 is SEHNR and CDR2 is FQNEAQ in the germline V gene (reference sequence). The CDR3 protein is CASSSVETIKGVQQYF. The CDR3 DNA is TGTGCCAGCAGCTCAGTCGAGACCATCAAGGGTGTACAGCAGTACTTC.

The chain employs TRBV11-2 and TRBJ2-5; possible D gene TRBD1, 6 bases. Germline lookup yields CDR1 SGHAT and CDR2 FQNNGV. CDR3 length: 17 amino acids. Deletions cut 4 bases from V and 1 base from J, with 19 bases between. As DNA, the CDR3 is TGTGCCAGCAGCTCGGGACACCCTGCGACTGGCCAAGAGACCCAGTACTTC. Its translation is CASSSGHPATGQETQYF.

The V call is TRBV13, the J call TRBJ2-1; TRBD2 matches at 8 bases. CDR1 and CDR2 from the germline V gene are PRHDT and FYEKMQ (reference sequence). The CDR3 has 15 residues. The V segment lost 1 base and the J segment 10 bases; nucleotides outside the gene matches: 9. The CDR3 loop is CASSLEASGPREQFF. CDR3 nucleotide sequence: TGTGCCAGCAGCTTAGAGGCTAGCGGGCCGAGGGAGCAGTTCTTC. The entire variable domain, with the rest obtained from reference TRBV13 and TRBJ2-1, is as follows: AAGVIQSPRHLIKEKRETATLKCYPIPRHDTVYWYQQGPGQDPQFLISFYEKMQSDKGSIPDRFSAQQFSDYHSELNMSSLELGDSALYFCASSLEASGPREQFFGPGTRLTVL.

The chain combines TRBV2 with TRBJ2-1, with unresolved D. Germline CDR1 SNHLY, CDR2 FYNNEI. The CDR3 loop spans 13 amino acids. V lost 6 bases, J lost 3 bases, and 9 bases lay in between. CDR3 protein: CASRGVYYNEQFF. In DNA form, the CDR3 reads TGTGCCAGCAGGGGCGTATACTACAATGAGCAGTTCTTC.